This T cell receptor beta chain was profiled in a study of siplizumab effects on memory and regulatory T cells. Clones were sequenced by immunoSEQ multiplex PCR, and TCRdb holds only the in-frame ones, with some missing. The sample has about 120,000 clones, about 95% seen once. Germline CDR1 GTSNPN, CDR2 SVGIG (reference sequence). The CDR3 loop spans 15 amino acids. The V gene end was trimmed by 1 base and the J gene end by 8 bases; junction bases not matched to a gene: 11. The specimen sequenced was non-Treg CD4+ T cells sorted from blood. The sequence was collected from a human donor in good health. The V gene is TRBV30, the J gene TRBJ2-3; 8 nucleotides agree with TRBD2. In DNA form, the CDR3 reads TGTGCCTGGAGTGCCATAGCGGGGACGGTGGGTACGCAGTATTTT. Its protein product is CAWSAIAGTVGTQYF.